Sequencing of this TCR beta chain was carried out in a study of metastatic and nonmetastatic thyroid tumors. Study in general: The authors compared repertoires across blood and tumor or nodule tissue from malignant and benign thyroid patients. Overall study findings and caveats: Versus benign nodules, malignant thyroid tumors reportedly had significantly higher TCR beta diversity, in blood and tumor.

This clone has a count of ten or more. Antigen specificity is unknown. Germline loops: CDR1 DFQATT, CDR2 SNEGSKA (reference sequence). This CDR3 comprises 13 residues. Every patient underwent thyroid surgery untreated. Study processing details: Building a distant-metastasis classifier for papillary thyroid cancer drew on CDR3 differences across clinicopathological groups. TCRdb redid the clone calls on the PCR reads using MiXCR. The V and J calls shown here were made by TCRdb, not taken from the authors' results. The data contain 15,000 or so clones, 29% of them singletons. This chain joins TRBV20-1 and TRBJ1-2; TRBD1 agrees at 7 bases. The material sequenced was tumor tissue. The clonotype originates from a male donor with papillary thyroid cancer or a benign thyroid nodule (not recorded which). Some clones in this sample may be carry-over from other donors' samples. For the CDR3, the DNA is TGCAGCATGAAACGAACAGGGGTCTATGGCTACACCTTC. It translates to CSMKRTGVYGYTF.